This TCR beta chain was sequenced for a study of chemoradiotherapy in HPV16-positive cancers. Study-level background: Functional T-cell assays on two HPV16-positive patients' cells defined candidate HPV-specific clones and common TCR motifs.

Produced via immunoSEQ multiplex PCR; TCRdb's table is partial and in-frame only. The sample includes 6,500 to 8,500 clones, over 75% of them seen just once. Germline V gene sequence: CDR1 SNHLY, CDR2 FYNNEI. V was clipped by 9 bases and J by 10 bases, with 13 bases between them. The CDR3 totals 12 residues. Over chemoradiotherapy, repertoires were sampled more than once. As for this clone: Antigen: not known.

General study points: During treatment, candidate HPV-specific clones and E7-related motifs expanded in tumor. For HPV16-positive patients, expanding HPV-responsive T cells associated with longer recurrence-free survival.

Specimen: tumor tissue, collected from a patient who underwent chemoradiotherapy. The chain joins TRBV2 to TRBJ1-6, with D possibly TRBD1 on 5 matching bases. This receptor was identified in a human donor with HPV-associated anogenital cancer. The CDR3 is CARGIGDSPLHF. DNA of the CDR3: TGTGCCAGGGGGATCGGGGACTCACCCCTCCACTTT.